The rows below give T cell receptor beta chains drawn from one sample of a study of T cell clones after liver transplantation. Sequencing was performed with immunoSEQ multiplex PCR; in TCRdb, only in-frame clones are kept and a portion is missing. The sample holds some 6,000 clones, 80% seen once. The source was CD8+ T cells from blood, collected roughly 3.5 years after liver transplant. These receptors were collected from a human patient who received a liver transplant. The graft donor may have contributed some T cells. Each CDR3 is given with its conserved first and last residue. The order of the fields is clone size, V gene, D gene, J gene, CDR3 protein, CDR3 DNA. D genes are given only for firm matches. Clone size is given for some rows only: seen once, a few or many times, or a class if the clone is expanded.

>.|TRBV7-3|TRBD2|TRBJ2-1
CASSPIAGAAADEQFF
TGTGCCAGCAGCCCAATAGCGGGAGCGGCTGCAGATGAGCAGTTCTTC
>.|TRBV27|TRBD2|TRBJ2-2
CASSFGLAGGELFF
TGTGCCAGCAGTTTTGGGCTAGCGGGTGGGGAGCTGTTTTTT
>.|TRBV5-1|TRBD1|TRBJ1-1
CASSFRGRGTEAFF
TGCGCCAGCAGCTTTAGGGGCAGGGGGACTGAAGCTTTCTTT
>.|TRBV29-1|.|TRBJ2-7
CSVLDSTGEQYF
TGCAGCGTCCTGGACAGTACGGGCGAGCAGTACTTC
>once|TRBV28|TRBD2|TRBJ2-7
CASSLRRREAPLREQYF
TGTGCCAGCAGTTTACGGCGCCGGGAGGCCCCCCTTCGGGAGCAGTACTTC
>.|TRBV13|TRBD2|TRBJ2-7
CASSLGSSGRRGGEQYF
TGTGCCAGCAGCTTAGGCTCTAGCGGGAGAAGGGGCGGCGAGCAGTACTTC
>.|TRBV13|.|TRBJ2-7
CASSLGGTGSYEQYF
TGTGCCAGCAGCTTAGGAGGGACGGGCTCCTACGAGCAGTACTTC
>.|TRBV5-1|.|TRBJ2-7
CASSPSDGNSYEQYF
TGCGCCAGCAGCCCCTCCGACGGAAATTCCTACGAGCAGTACTTC
>.|TRBV7-9|.|TRBJ2-3
CASSLLESSTDTQYF
TGTGCCAGCAGCTTGTTGGAGTCTAGCACAGATACGCAGTATTTT
>.|TRBV9|.|TRBJ2-7
CASSEGTDSSYEQYF
TGTGCCAGCAGCGAGGGGACTGACAGCTCCTACGAGCAGTACTTC
>.|TRBV6-1|TRBD1|TRBJ1-5
CASSDRNGDRRYSNQPQHF
TGTGCCAGCAGTGACCGCAACGGGGACAGGCGCTATAGCAATCAGCCCCAGCATTTT
>.|TRBV27|.|TRBJ2-5
CASSSHGLKQETQYF
TGTGCCAGCAGTTCCCACGGACTCAAACAAGAGACCCAGTACTTC
>.|TRBV19|.|TRBJ2-7
CASSPASSYEQYF
TGTGCCAGTAGTCCCGCCAGCTCCTACGAGCAGTACTTC
>.|TRBV19|.|TRBJ2-7
CASSSDRFHEQYF
TGTGCCAGTAGTAGTGACAGGTTCCACGAGCAGTACTTC
>.|TRBV4-1|TRBD1|TRBJ2-7
CASSLTGQGQGYEQYF
TGCGCCAGCAGCCTTACGGGACAGGGACAGGGCTACGAGCAGTACTTC
>.|TRBV6-5|TRBD1|TRBJ1-2
CASSGQAHNYGYTF
TGTGCCAGCAGTGGACAGGCCCACAACTATGGCTACACCTTC
>.|TRBV30|.|TRBJ2-1
CAWRRKGSSYNEQFF
TGTGCCTGGAGGAGAAAGGGGAGTTCCTACAATGAGCAGTTCTTC
>few|TRBV19|.|TRBJ1-5
CASSIATASFNQPQHF
TGTGCCAGTAGTATCGCGACAGCTAGCTTCAATCAGCCCCAGCATTTT
>once|TRBV10-3|TRBD2|TRBJ2-7
CAISERASGYTYEQYF
TGTGCCATCAGTGAGAGGGCTAGCGGATATACCTACGAGCAGTACTTC
>.|TRBV6-1|.|TRBJ2-7
CASEGYEQYF
TGTGCCAGCGAGGGTTACGAGCAGTACTTC
>.|TRBV19|TRBD1|TRBJ2-1
CASSLGQNINEQFF
TGTGCCAGTAGTTTGGGACAGAACATTAATGAGCAGTTCTTC
>.|TRBV19|TRBD1|TRBJ1-4
CASSIIPGQGPTNEKLFF
TGTGCCAGTAGTATCATCCCGGGACAGGGTCCAACTAATGAAAAACTGTTTTTT
>.|TRBV7-9|.|TRBJ2-1
CASSFGPERFQYNEQFF
TGTGCCAGCAGCTTCGGGCCAGAAAGATTTCAATACAATGAGCAGTTCTTC
>.|TRBV5-1|TRBD1|TRBJ1-2
CASSLTGQETNYGYTF
TGCGCCAGCAGCTTGACCGGACAGGAAACTAACTATGGCTACACCTTC
>.|TRBV10-1|TRBD2|TRBJ2-1
CASSEWTSGSLNEQFF
TGCGCCAGCAGTGAGTGGACTAGCGGGAGCTTAAATGAGCAGTTCTTC
>.|TRBV28|TRBD1|TRBJ1-2
CASTLLLQGARGYTF
TGTGCCAGCACCCTCCTATTGCAGGGGGCGAGGGGCTACACCTTC
>.|TRBV28|.|TRBJ2-3
CASSFSGTSTDTQYF
TGTGCCAGCAGTTTCAGCGGTACTAGCACAGATACGCAGTATTTT
>.|TRBV5-1|.|TRBJ1-5
CASSLAGAGRDQPQHF
TGCGCCAGCAGCTTGGCAGGGGCAGGTCGGGATCAGCCCCAGCATTTT
>.|TRBV4-3|.|TRBJ2-6
CASSQDDLSGANVLTF
TGCGCCAGCAGCCAAGATGACCTCTCTGGGGCCAACGTCCTGACTTTC
>.|TRBV4-3|.|TRBJ2-3
CASSQDRPPFSTDTQYF
TGCGCCAGCAGCCAAGATAGGCCCCCCTTCAGCACAGATACGCAGTATTTT
>.|TRBV2|TRBD1|TRBJ2-2
CASKAQGPTGELFF
TGTGCCAGCAAAGCACAGGGGCCCACCGGGGAGCTGTTTTTT
>few|TRBV5-1|.|TRBJ1-2
CASSLGDGNYGYTF
TGCGCCAGCAGCTTGGGGGACGGAAACTATGGCTACACCTTC
>.|TRBV27|.|TRBJ2-7
CASSLGPSWVYEQYF
TGTGCCAGCAGTTTAGGACCCTCATGGGTCTACGAGCAGTACTTC
>.|TRBV5-1|.|TRBJ1-1
CASKEVRSNTEAFF
TGCGCCAGCAAAGAAGTCCGCAGCAACACTGAAGCTTTCTTT
>.|TRBV18|TRBD2|TRBJ2-1
CASSWTSGLDNEQFF
TGTGCCAGCTCTTGGACTAGCGGACTAGACAATGAGCAGTTCTTC
>.|TRBV16|.|TRBJ1-2
CASSPSDSRYGYTF
TGTGCCAGCAGTCCTTCGGACAGCCGGTATGGCTACACCTTC
>.|TRBV30|TRBD1|TRBJ1-2
CACLGTASYYGYTF
TGTGCCTGCCTCGGGACAGCTAGCTACTATGGCTACACCTTC
>once|TRBV29-1|TRBD2|TRBJ2-5
CSVVRLAGEWGYQETQYF
TGCAGCGTTGTAAGGCTAGCGGGAGAGTGGGGGTACCAAGAGACCCAGTACTTC
>.|TRBV5-4|.|TRBJ1-1
CASSLPPTEAFF
TGTGCCAGCAGCTTACCCCCCACTGAAGCTTTCTTT
>.|TRBV6-1|.|TRBJ1-5
CASSEALRGIGSGNQPQHF
TGTGCCAGCAGTGAAGCGCTTCGAGGTATAGGTTCTGGTAATCAGCCCCAGCATTTT
>few|TRBV7-3|.|TRBJ2-7
CASSVMGGSYEQYF
TGTGCCAGCAGCGTAATGGGGGGCTCCTACGAGCAGTACTTC
>few|TRBV19|.|TRBJ1-5
CASSMDEINQPQHF
TGTGCCAGTAGTATGGACGAGATCAATCAGCCCCAGCATTTT
>.|TRBV6-6|.|TRBJ1-1
CASSYMNTEAFF
TGTGCCAGCAGTTACATGAACACTGAAGCTTTCTTT
>.|TRBV6-6|.|TRBJ2-1
CASSHPPYSNEQFF
TGTGCCAGCAGTCACCCCCCTTATAGTAATGAGCAGTTCTTC
>.|TRBV4-1|.|TRBJ2-2
CASSHYAGGGTGELFF
TGCGCCAGCAGCCATTATGCCGGAGGAGGCACCGGGGAGCTGTTTTTT
>.|TRBV6-1|.|TRBJ1-1
CASRAGGGRYTEAFF
TGTGCCAGCAGGGCAGGAGGGGGTAGGTACACTGAAGCTTTCTTT
>.|TRBV30|TRBD2|TRBJ2-4
CAWRAGLAGGGIQYF
TGTGCCTGGAGGGCGGGACTAGCGGGAGGGGGCATTCAGTACTTC
>.|TRBV10-2|.|TRBJ2-7
CASSEGSSYEQYF
TGCGCCAGCAGTGAAGGGTCCTCCTACGAGCAGTACTTC
>.|TRBV27|.|TRBJ2-1
CASSFGGAGNEQFF
TGTGCCAGCAGTTTCGGGGGTGCAGGCAATGAGCAGTTCTTC